These 2 T cell receptor beta chains were all obtained from the same sample, sequenced in a study of T cells in Graves' hyperthyroidism and ophthalmopathy. RNA transcripts served as the template for amplifying TCR beta CDR3 regions. HTBI primers drove first-round RT-PCR of the TCR CDR3. From the multiplex PCR reads, TCRdb called clonotypes with MiXCR, one entry per CDR3 protein. The sample consists of roughly 750,000 distinct CDR3 sequences, roughly 17% of them appearing once. Sequencing was done on a sample of blood. The origin of the receptors is a man younger than 35 with Graves' hyperthyroidism.

The V gene is TRBV5-1, the J gene TRBJ2-4; 7 bases are shared with TRBD1. Germline CDR1 and CDR2: SGHRS and YFSETQ. V lost 2 bases and J lost 1; bases outside the gene matches: 9. This CDR3 has 17 residues. The CDR3 DNA is TGCGCCAGCAGCTTTTTTGAAGGGGGCTCGGCCAAAAACATTCAGTACTTC. It encodes CASSFFEGGSAKNIQYF.

V and J are TRBV19 and TRBJ2-2, with 8 positions matching TRBD1. V lost 7 bases and J lost 5; bases outside the gene matches: 12. This CDR3 region has 16 residues. Per the germline V gene, CDR1 is LNHDA and CDR2 is SQIVND (reference sequence). In DNA form, the CDR3 reads TGTGCCAGTAACCCTAGGACAGGGCGAGGGACCGGGGAGCTGTTTTTT. Protein: CASNPRTGRGTGELFF.